This T cell receptor beta chain was documented in a study of OX40 agonist ivuxolimab in advanced cancers. About the study: The patients got ivuxolimab, which is an agonistic anti-OX40 (CD134) antibody. Ivuxolimab was delivered to patients intravenously every 2 weeks at doses spanning 0.01 to 10 mg/kg.

Findings of the study overall: There was clonal expansion of CD4+ and CD8+ blood T cells by week 6 at 0.1 to 3.0 mg/kg.

The CDR3 covers 14 residues. Germline loops: CDR1 GTSNPN, CDR2 SVGIG (reference sequence). The method was immunoSEQ multiplex PCR; TCRdb's version includes in-frame clones alone and lacks a portion of them. The table includes fewer than 85,000 clones, roughly 87% detected once. About this clone itself: The antigen is unknown. One end of the junction varies from germline; a read error may be responsible.

The sample consisted of CD4+ or CD8+ T cells sorted from blood, taken in a trial of the OX40 agonist ivuxolimab. The clonotype comes from an adult with an advanced solid tumor such as melanoma, head and neck, liver or kidney cancer. The chain combines TRBV30 with TRBJ2-1, with 8 bases identical to TRBD2. The CDR3 reads CAGRGDKRGPLEFF. CDR3 DNA sequence: TGTGCCGGGAGGGGGGACAAGCGGGGGCCCTTGGAGTTCTTC.